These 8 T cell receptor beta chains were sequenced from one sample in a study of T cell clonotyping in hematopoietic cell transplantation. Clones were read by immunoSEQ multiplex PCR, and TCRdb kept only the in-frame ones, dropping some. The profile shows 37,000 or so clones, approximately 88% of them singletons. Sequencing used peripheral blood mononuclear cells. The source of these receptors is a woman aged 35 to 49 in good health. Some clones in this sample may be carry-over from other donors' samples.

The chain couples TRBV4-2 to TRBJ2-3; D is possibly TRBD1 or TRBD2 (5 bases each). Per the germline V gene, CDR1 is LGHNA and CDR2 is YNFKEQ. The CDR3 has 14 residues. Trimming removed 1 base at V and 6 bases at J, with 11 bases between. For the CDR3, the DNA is TGTGCCAGCAGCCAAGTCCGCCGGGGCGATACGCAGTATTTT. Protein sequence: CASSQVRRGDTQYF.

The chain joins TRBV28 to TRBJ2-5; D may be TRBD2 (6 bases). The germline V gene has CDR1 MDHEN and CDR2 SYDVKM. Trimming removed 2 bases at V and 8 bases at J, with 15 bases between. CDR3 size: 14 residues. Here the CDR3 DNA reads TGTGCCAGCAGTTTACAGACGGGAGTTAAAACCCAGTACTTC. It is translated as CASSLQTGVKTQYF.

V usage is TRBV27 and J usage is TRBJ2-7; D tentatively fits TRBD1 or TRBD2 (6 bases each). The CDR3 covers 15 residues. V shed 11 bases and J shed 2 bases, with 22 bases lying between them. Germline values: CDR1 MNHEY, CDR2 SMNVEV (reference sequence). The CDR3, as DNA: TGTGCCGCAGCAGAAATTACGGGGGCTGCCTACGAGCAGTACTTC. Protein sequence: CAAAEITGAAYEQYF.

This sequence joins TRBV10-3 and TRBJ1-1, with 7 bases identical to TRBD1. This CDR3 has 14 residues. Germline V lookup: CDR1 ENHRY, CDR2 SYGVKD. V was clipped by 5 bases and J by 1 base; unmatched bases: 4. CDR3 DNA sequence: TGTGCCATCAGTCTCGACAGGGAGAACACTGAAGCTTTCTTT. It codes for CAISLDRENTEAFF.

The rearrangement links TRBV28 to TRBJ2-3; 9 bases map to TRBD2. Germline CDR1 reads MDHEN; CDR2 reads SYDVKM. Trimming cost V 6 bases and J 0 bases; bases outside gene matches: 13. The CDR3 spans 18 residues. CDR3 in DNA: TGTGCCAGCAGCTTTAGCGGGAGCTTATTAGCTAGCACAGATACGCAGTATTTT. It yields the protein CASSFSGSLLASTDTQYF. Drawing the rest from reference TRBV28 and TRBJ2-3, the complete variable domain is DVKVTQSSRYLVKRTGEKVFLECVQDMDHENMFWYRQDPGLGLRLIYFSYDVKMKEKGDIPEGYSVSREKKERFSLILESASTNQTSMYLCASSFSGSLLASTDTQYFGPGTRLTVL.

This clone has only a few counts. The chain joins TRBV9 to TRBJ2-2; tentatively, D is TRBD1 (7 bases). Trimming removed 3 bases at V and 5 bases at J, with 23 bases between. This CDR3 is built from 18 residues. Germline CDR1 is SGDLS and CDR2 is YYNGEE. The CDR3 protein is CASSARPQTGAGTGELFF. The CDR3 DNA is TGTGCCAGCAGCGCTCGCCCCCAAACAGGGGCGGGGACCGGGGAGCTGTTTTTT. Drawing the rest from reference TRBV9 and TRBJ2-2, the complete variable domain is DSGVTQTPKHLITATGQRVTLRCSPRSGDLSVYWYQQSLDQGLQFLIQYYNGEERAKGNILERFSAQQFPDLHSELNLSSLELGDSALYFCASSARPQTGAGTGELFFGEGSRLTVL.

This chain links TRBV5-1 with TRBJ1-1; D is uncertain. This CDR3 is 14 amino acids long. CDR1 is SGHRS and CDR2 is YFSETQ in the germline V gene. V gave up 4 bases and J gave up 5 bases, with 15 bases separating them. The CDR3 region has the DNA TGCGCCAGCAGCCCCTGGGCCCAAGGGACTGAAGCTTTCTTT. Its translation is CASSPWAQGTEAFF.

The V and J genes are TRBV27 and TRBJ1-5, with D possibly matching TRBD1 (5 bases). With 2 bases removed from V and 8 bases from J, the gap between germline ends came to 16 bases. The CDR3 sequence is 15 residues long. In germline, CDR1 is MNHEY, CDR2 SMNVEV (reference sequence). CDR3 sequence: CASSLRGSKAEPQHF. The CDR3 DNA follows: TGTGCCAGCAGTTTAAGGGGCTCTAAAGCCGAGCCCCAGCATTTT.